Sequencing of this T cell receptor (beta chain) was carried out in a study of early T cells in non-severe SARS-CoV-2 infection. Looking at the study overall: Sequenced material consisted of bulk RNA (from unsorted whole blood), and chains were unpaired.

Study outcomes and limitations: Reliance on VDJdb matching favored anti-spike CD8 responses; private and CD4 specificities were missed.

TCRdb itself ran the 5' RACE reads through MiXCR, one entry per CDR3 protein. The table records 30,000 to 45,000 distinct CDR3 sequences, 5.5% of them present only once. This CDR3 has 17 amino acids. Trimming took 5 bases from V and 5 from J; bases not matched to a gene: 16. CDR1 and CDR2 from the germline V gene are SGHVS and FQNEAQ. This clonotype was found many times. What it recognizes is unknown. The material was whole blood, obtained at baseline. This sequence joins TRBV7-8 and TRBJ2-5; TRBD1 aligns across 8 bases. The sequence was collected from an adult who was a healthcare worker with PCR-confirmed SARS-CoV-2 infection or an uninfected control (not recorded which). This CDR3 reads CASSQTRLAHRGETQYF. DNA for the CDR3: TGTGCCAGCAGCCAGACCCGCCTAGCCCACAGGGGGGAGACCCAGTACTTC.